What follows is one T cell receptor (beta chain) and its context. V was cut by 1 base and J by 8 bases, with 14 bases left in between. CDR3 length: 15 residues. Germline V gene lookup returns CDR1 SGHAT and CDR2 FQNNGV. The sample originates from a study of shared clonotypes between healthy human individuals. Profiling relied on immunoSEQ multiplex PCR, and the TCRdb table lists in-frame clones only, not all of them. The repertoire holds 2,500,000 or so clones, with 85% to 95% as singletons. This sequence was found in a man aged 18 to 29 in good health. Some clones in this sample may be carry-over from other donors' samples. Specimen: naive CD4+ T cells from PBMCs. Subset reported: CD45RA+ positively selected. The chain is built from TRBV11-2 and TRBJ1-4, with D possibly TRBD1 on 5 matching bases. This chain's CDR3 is CASSLVSGSGEKLFF. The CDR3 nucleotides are TGTGCCAGCAGCTTAGTATCAGGGAGCGGGGAAAAACTGTTTTTT.